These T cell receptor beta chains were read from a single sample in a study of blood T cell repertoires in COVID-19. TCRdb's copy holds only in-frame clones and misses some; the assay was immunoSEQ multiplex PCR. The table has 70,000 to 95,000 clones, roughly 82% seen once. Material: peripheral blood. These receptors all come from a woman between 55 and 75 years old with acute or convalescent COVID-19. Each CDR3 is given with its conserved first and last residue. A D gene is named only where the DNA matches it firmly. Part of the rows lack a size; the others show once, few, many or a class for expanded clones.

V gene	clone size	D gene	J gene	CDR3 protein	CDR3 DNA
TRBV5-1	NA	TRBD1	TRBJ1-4	CASSLDGQATNEKLFF	TGCGCCAGCAGCTTGGATGGACAGGCAACTAATGAAAAACTGTTTTTT
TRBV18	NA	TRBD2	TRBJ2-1	CASSSLGTSGDNEQFF	TGTGCCAGCTCCTCTCTAGGGACTAGCGGCGACAATGAGCAGTTCTTC
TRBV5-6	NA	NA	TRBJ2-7	CASSENRFRSSYEQYF	TGTGCCAGCAGCGAGAACAGGTTTAGGAGCTCCTACGAGCAGTACTTC
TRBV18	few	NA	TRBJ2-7	CASSPPDIYEQYF	TGTGCCAGCTCGCCGCCAGACATCTACGAGCAGTACTTC
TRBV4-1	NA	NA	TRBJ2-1	CASSTSSAGWDNEQFF	TGCGCCAGCAGCACTAGTAGTGCGGGCTGGGACAATGAGCAGTTCTTC
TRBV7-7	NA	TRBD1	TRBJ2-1	CASSRTTGSHEQFF	TGTGCTAGCAGCCGAACGACAGGGTCCCATGAGCAGTTCTTC
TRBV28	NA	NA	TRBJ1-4	CASSQLTNEKLFF	TGTGCCAGCAGCCAACTCACTAATGAAAAACTGTTTTTT
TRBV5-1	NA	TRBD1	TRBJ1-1	CASSLAGTGVGTEAFF	TGCGCCAGCAGCTTGGCCGGGACAGGGGTGGGCACTGAAGCTTTCTTT
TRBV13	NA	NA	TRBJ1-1	CASSQGHTVTEAFF	TGTGCCAGCAGCCAGGGTCATACGGTGACTGAAGCTTTCTTT
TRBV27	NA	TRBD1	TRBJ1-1	CASSLSGTGQTEAFF	TGTGCCAGCAGTTTATCCGGGACAGGGCAAACTGAAGCTTTCTTT
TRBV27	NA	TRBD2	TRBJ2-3	CASSFQGLAGVKNTQYF	TGTGCCAGCAGTTTCCAGGGACTAGCGGGAGTCAAAAATACGCAGTATTTT
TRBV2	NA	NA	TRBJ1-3	CASRTSLSGNTIYF	TGTGCCAGCCGAACATCGCTCTCTGGAAACACCATATATTTT
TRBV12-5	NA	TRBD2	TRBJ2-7	CASGLAAGGYEQYF	TGTGCTAGTGGTTTGGCAGCGGGGGGCTACGAGCAGTACTTC
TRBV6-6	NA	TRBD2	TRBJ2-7	CASTPGLAGTYEQYF	TGTGCCAGCACCCCGGGACTAGCGGGAACCTACGAGCAGTACTTC
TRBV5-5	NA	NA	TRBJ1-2	CASSFNTYGYTF	TGTGCCAGCAGCTTCAATACTTATGGCTACACCTTC
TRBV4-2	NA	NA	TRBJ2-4	CASSQKTGDIQYF	TGTGCCAGCAGCCAGAAAACAGGTGACATTCAGTACTTC
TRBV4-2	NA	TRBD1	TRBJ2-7	CASSQLGTGGYEQYF	TGTGCCAGCAGCCAACTCGGGACAGGGGGATACGAGCAGTACTTC
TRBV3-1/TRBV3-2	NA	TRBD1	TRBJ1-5	CASSLSTGVKPQHF	TGTGCCAGCAGCTTATCGACAGGGGTGAAGCCCCAGCATTTT
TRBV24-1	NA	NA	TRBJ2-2	CATMEGGVNTGELFF	TGTGCCACGATGGAAGGGGGAGTGAACACCGGGGAGCTGTTTTTT
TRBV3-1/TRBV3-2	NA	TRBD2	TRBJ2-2	CASSRGLAGGNTGELFF	TGTGCCAGCAGCCGGGGACTAGCGGGAGGTAACACCGGGGAGCTGTTTTTT
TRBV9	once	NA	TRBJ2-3	CASSEGLITDTQYF	TGTGCCAGCAGCGAGGGACTTATCACAGATACGCAGTATTTT
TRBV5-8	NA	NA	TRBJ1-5	CASSLTGAGGRPQHF	TGTGCCAGCAGCTTGACGGGAGCGGGAGGACGGCCCCAGCATTTT
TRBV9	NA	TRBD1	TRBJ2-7	CASSVGQGTYEQYF	TGTGCCAGCAGCGTAGGACAGGGGACCTACGAGCAGTACTTC
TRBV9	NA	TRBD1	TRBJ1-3	CASSVTGGDTIYF	TGTGCCAGCAGCGTGACAGGGGGAGACACCATATATTTT
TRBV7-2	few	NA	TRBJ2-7	CASSLPTRYEQYF	TGTGCCAGCAGCTTACCGACACGCTACGAGCAGTACTTC
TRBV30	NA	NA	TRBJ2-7	CAWNAGRGEQYF	TGTGCCTGGAATGCGGGTCGGGGCGAGCAGTACTTC
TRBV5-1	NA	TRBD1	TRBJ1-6	CASSLGQGGSPLHF	TGCGCCAGCAGCTTGGGACAGGGTGGTTCACCCCTCCACTTT
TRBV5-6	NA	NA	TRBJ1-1	CASSLGQRNTEAFF	TGTGCCAGCAGCTTGGGACAGAGGAACACTGAAGCTTTCTTT
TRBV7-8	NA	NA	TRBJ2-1	CASSEQVGGEQFF	TGTGCCAGCAGCGAACAAGTAGGGGGTGAGCAGTTCTTC
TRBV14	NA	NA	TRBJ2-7	CASSQKHEQYF	TGTGCCAGCAGCCAAAAGCACGAGCAGTACTTC
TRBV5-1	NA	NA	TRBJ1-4	CASSLAPGSDEKLFF	TGCGCCAGCAGCTTGGCTCCCGGGTCGGATGAAAAACTGTTTTTT
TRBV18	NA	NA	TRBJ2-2	CASSPRRELFF	TGTGCCAGCTCACCCCGTAGGGAGCTGTTTTTT
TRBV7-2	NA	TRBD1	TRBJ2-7	CASSMRDRVYPNYEQYF	TGTGCCAGCAGCATGCGGGACAGGGTGTATCCTAACTACGAGCAGTACTTC
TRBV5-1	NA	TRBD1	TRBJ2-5	CASKSPRGLETQYF	TGCGCCAGCAAGAGTCCGAGGGGGCTGGAGACCCAGTACTTC
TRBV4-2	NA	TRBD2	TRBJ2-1	CASSQSTGTSGGALGNEQFF	TGTGCCAGCAGCCAAAGTACCGGGACTAGCGGGGGGGCCCTGGGTAATGAGCAGTTCTTC
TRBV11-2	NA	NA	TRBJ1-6	CASSSPTSSYNSPLHF	TGTGCCAGCAGCTCCCCGACAAGCTCCTATAATTCACCCCTCCACTTT
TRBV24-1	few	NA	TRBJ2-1	CATSDPSDPSNEQFF	TGTGCCACCAGTGACCCTAGCGACCCCTCGAATGAGCAGTTCTTC
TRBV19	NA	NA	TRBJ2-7	CASRIRAGVYEQYF	TGTGCCAGTAGGATACGTGCAGGGGTTTACGAGCAGTACTTC
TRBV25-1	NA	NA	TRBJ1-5	CASSDRDNQPQHF	TGTGCCAGCAGTGACCGGGATAATCAGCCCCAGCATTTT
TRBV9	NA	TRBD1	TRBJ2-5	CASSVATRQGETQYF	TGTGCCAGCAGCGTAGCTACGAGACAGGGGGAGACCCAGTACTTC
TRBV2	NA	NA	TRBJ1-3	CASRGTAFSGNTIYF	TGTGCCAGCCGGGGGACCGCCTTCTCTGGAAACACCATATATTTT
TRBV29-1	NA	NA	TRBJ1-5	CSVVLLDSRSLAQHF	TGCAGCGTTGTTCTTTTAGACAGTCGATCGTTAGCCCAGCATTTT
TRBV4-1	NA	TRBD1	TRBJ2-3	CASSQQGGQVTHTQYF	TGCGCCAGCAGCCAACAAGGGGGACAGGTCACGCATACGCAGTATTTT
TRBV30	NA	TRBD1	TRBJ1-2	CAWSFTGDHGYTF	TGTGCCTGGAGTTTCACAGGGGACCATGGCTACACCTTC
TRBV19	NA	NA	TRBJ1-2	CASSSPVQGYTF	TGTGCCAGTAGTTCGCCAGTACAGGGCTACACCTTC
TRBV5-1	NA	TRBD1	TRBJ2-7	CASSIAGTGAYEQYF	TGCGCCAGCAGCATAGCCGGGACAGGGGCCTACGAGCAGTACTTC
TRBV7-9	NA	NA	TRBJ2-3	CASSFLRGGQDTQYF	TGTGCCAGCAGCTTTTTGAGGGGGGGCCAAGATACGCAGTATTTT
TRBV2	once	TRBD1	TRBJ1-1	CAITPRDRGVNTEAFF	TGTGCCATCACGCCCCGGGACAGGGGGGTGAACACTGAAGCTTTCTTT
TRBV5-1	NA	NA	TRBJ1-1	CASSLGDLPNTEAFF	TGCGCCAGCAGCTTGGGTGACTTACCGAACACTGAAGCTTTCTTT
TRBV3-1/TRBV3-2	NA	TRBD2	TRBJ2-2	CASSQRSGGGPTGELFF	TGTGCCAGCAGCCAACGGAGCGGGGGTGGACCCACCGGGGAGCTGTTTTTT
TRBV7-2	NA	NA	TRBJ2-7	CASSSHLSSGLSREQYF	TGTGCCAGCAGCTCACATTTGTCCAGCGGTTTGTCTCGCGAGCAGTACTTC
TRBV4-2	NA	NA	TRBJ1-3	CASSQEYQGNTIYF	TGTGCCAGCAGCCAGGAGTATCAGGGAAACACCATATATTTT